This entry features one T cell receptor beta chain sequence. There is no known antigen for this receptor. No per-base quality is available; no much larger clone lies one base away. Participants in the prospective study were aged roughly 18 to 100 years, lived in 20 to 30 United States geographic areas, and enrolled through a virtual design. In the prospective study, participants were assigned to cohorts based on the clinical history participants reported in a screening survey and a study questionnaire. Recovered participants in ImmuneRACE Cohort 3 were defined as having two consecutive negative NP/OP PCR tests, clearance from a healthcare professional, or resolution of symptoms. Mobile phlebotomists in the prospective study collected whole blood, serum and a nasopharyngeal or oropharyngeal swab from every participant. Participants in the prospective study had the option to provide additional blood draws and questionnaires over a roughly 2-month period. Before DNA extraction, prospective study blood samples were shipped either frozen or at room temperature.

Trimming takes 5 bases off V and 15 bases off J; junction bases not matched to a gene: 15. Including cysteine and phenylalanine, the CDR3 has 14 amino acids. This entry keeps only the CDR3 DNA: 42 bases, framed from base 1. CDR1 is given as SNHLY and CDR2 as FYNNEI, both from the germline V gene. TCRbeta CDR3 regions were amplified from genomic DNA using the immunoSEQ Assay, a bias-controlled multiplex PCR. The published analysis was carried out like this. Within the assay, amplification of reference gene primers was used to estimate how many nucleated cells each sample contained. To quantify the absolute abundance of each unique TCRbeta CDR3 rearrangement, sequence reads were collapsed and filtered. For each sample, productive Simpson clonality was calculated by taking the square root of Simpson's diversity index across productive rearrangements. TCRdb obtained this table from immuneACCESS and retained in-frame rearrangements with V and J assigned. These tables miss some clones; where compared with another copy, unresolved V genes account for less than half of the shortfall, and the remainder is unexplained. V, J and clone size were drawn from that table, and D and trimming were deduced from the DNA. The sample table lists around 260,000 clones, approximately 85% of them with a count of one. Roughly 4% of the sample is taken by the ten largest.

The data were taken from a study of blood T cell repertoires in COVID-19 (dated by TCRdb to 2020 to 2021). About the investigation overall: The collaborator samples originated in the United States, Italy and Spain and spanned the acute and convalescent phases of COVID-19. Where available, HLA class I and class II types were obtained from metadata supplied by the sample provider rather than from assay-based typing. A freely available public database, intended as a resource for researchers studying the immune response to SARS-CoV-2, is where the repertoires were released. Sample metadata almost always included a de-identified subject ID, COVID-19 status, age in years and sex. Deeply sampled blood TCRbeta repertoires from subjects exposed to, actively infected with, or recovered from COVID-19 were included in the dataset. Samples came from the ongoing ImmuneRACE study (first 160 participants) plus 1,254 subjects from 6 global collaborators. The prospective study material was composed of cDNA or gDNA derived from T cells, B-cell-depleted T cells, or PBMCs.

The investigation overall reported the following: Clinical and demographic metadata were provided uncurated, with the amount varying by source and participant.

In this chain, TRBV2 is recombined with TRBJ2-1; 8 bases in the junction line up with TRBD2. This clonotype was sampled from a woman aged 25 to 39 who had recovered from COVID-19. Material for sequencing was PBMCs or T cells enriched from blood (not recorded which). The nucleotide sequence is TGTGCCAGCAGTCCACTAGCGGCCCCCCGGGGTGCGTTCTTC. This gives the protein CASSPLAAPRGAFF. Beyond the CDR3, the reference TRBV2 and TRBJ2-1 genes provide the residues; the full variable domain reads: EPEVTQTPSHQVTQMGQEVILRCVPISNHLYFYWYRQILGQKVEFLVSFYNNEISEKSEIFDDQFSVERPDGSNFTLKIRSTKLEDSAMYFCASSPLAAPRGAFFGPGTRLTVL.